The 28 T cell receptor beta chains presented below share a single source sample, sequenced in a study of human T cells and chemical hapten exposure. Using its own MiXCR run on the RACE reads, TCRdb lists one record per CDR3 protein. The top ten hold 8.4% of the sample, which has about 360,000 distinct CDR3 sequences, roughly 6.9% seen once. Time point: patch test 1, 2 weeks after DPC sensitization. Treatment noted: therapeutic diphenylcyclopropenone sensitization with weekly scalp DPC. Sequencing was performed on whole blood, taken in connection with sensitization to the hapten diphenylcyclopropenone (DPC). These receptors all come from a woman younger than 35 with alopecia areata. Some clones in this sample may be carry-over from other donors' samples.

This clonotype was found many times. No DNA is shown, since the ends of the CDR3 on it are uncertain; the CDR3 is the one TCRdb lists. This rearrangement joins TRBV21-1 to TRBJ2-7; TRBD1 is the table's D call, not checked against the DNA. TRBV21-1 corresponds to a pseudogene. The CDR3 length equals 17 residues, ends included. The CDR3 sequence is CASSKSSVGQGAREQYF.

The chain links TRBV12-3 or TRBV12-4 to TRBJ2-2; D remains ambiguous. The CDR3 has 14 amino acids. V dropped 6 bases and J dropped 4 bases, with 12 bases sitting between them. Here the CDR3 reads CASSPIARTGELFF. The CDR3 DNA follows: TGTGCCAGCAGCCCTATTGCACGCACCGGGGAGCTGTTTTTT.

This clonotype was found many times. The genes are TRBV7-9 and TRBJ1-2; D gene uncertain. Trimming pared 6 bases from V and 6 bases from J, leaving 17 bases between. CDR3 length equals 14 residues. Per the germline V gene, CDR1 is SEHNR and CDR2 is FQNEAQ (reference sequence). CDR3 loop: CASRGKGQEDGYTF. The CDR3 nucleotides read TGTGCCAGCAGAGGAAAAGGGCAAGAGGATGGCTACACCTTC. Full variable domain (missing parts from reference TRBV7-9 and TRBJ1-2): DTGVSQNPRHKITKRGQNVTFRCDPISEHNRLYWYRQTLGQGPEFLTYFQNEAQLEKSRLLSDRFSAERPKGSFSTLEIQRTEQGDSAMYLCASRGKGQEDGYTFGSGTRLTVV.

The rearrangement joins TRBV6-6 to TRBJ2-3; 9 bases are a match to TRBD1. The CDR3 has 15 residues. Germline CDR1 and CDR2: MNHNY and SVGAGI (reference sequence). After removal of 4 bases from V and 3 bases from J, the junction contained 5 bases not matched to a gene. This CDR3 is CASSSQDRGTDTQYF. For the CDR3, the DNA is TGTGCCAGCAGTTCTCAGGACAGGGGTACAGATACGCAGTATTTT.

There are a few counts of this clonotype. The chain has TRBV29-1 and TRBJ2-2; D could derive from TRBD1 or TRBD2 (5 bases each). V was trimmed by 2 bases and J by 5 bases, leaving 12 bases between them. This CDR3 region has 14 residues. Germline CDR1 is SQVTM and CDR2 is ANQGSEA. CDR3 sequence (DNA): TGCAGCGTTGAAACAGAGGGGACGACCGGGGAGCTGTTTTTT. This sequence encodes CSVETEGTTGELFF.

This clonotype was recorded at least ten times. The chain uses TRBV6-2 or TRBV6-3 and TRBJ2-2, with 10 bases matching TRBD2. The germline gives CDR1 MNHEY, CDR2 SVGEGT. The CDR3 consists of 14 residues. The V gene end was trimmed by 10 bases and the J gene end by 4 bases; junction bases not matched to a gene: 6. CDR3 bases: TGTGCCACCCAGCGGGGGGGCAGCACCGGGGAGCTGTTTTTT. It specifies CATQRGGSTGELFF.

The J gene is TRBJ1-6, the V gene TRBV7-9, with 9 positions matching TRBD1. Per the germline V gene, CDR1 is SEHNR and CDR2 is FQNEAQ (reference sequence). With V trimmed by 2 bases and J by 7 bases, 6 bases remained unmatched. This CDR3 region has 16 residues. The CDR3 DNA reads TGTGCCAGCAGCTTATACATCGGACAGGGGAATTCACCCCTCCACTTT. It is translated as CASSLYIGQGNSPLHF.

In its sample, this clonotype was seen a few times. The rearrangement joins TRBV11-2 to TRBJ2-7; 8 bases agree with TRBD1. This CDR3 spans 16 amino acids. Unmatched junction bases numbered 14, after V lost 4 bases and J lost 6 bases. The germline CDR1 and CDR2 sequences are SGHAT and FQNNGV. For the CDR3, the DNA is TGTGCCAGCAGCTCGCATTTGACAGGGGCGACGAGCGAGCAGTACTTC. Its translation is CASSSHLTGATSEQYF.

This clonotype was observed a few times. This rearrangement joins TRBV6-2 or TRBV6-3 to TRBJ1-5; D gene uncertain. Between the trimmed V and J ends, which lost 8 bases and 2 bases, there was a span of 19 bases. Germline V gene data show CDR1 as MNHEY and CDR2 as SVGEGT. The CDR3 length is 16 residues. CDR3 DNA: TGTGCCAGCCGCCGGGAACAGCACGCCGGCAATCAGCCCCAGCATTTT. Its protein product is CASRREQHAGNQPQHF.

This clonotype was observed a few times. The rearrangement links TRBV28 to TRBJ1-6; D is undetermined. Germline V gene data show CDR1 as MDHEN and CDR2 as SYDVKM. V dropped 10 bases and J dropped 7 bases, with 14 bases sitting between them. The CDR3 runs to 13 residues. CDR3 DNA sequence: TGTGCCATCCAGCGGAGTGGGAATTCACCCCTCCACTTT. It specifies CAIQRSGNSPLHF.

This clonotype was found many times. The chain recombines TRBV12-3 or TRBV12-4 with TRBJ1-6; maybe TRBD1 (5 bases). V was clipped by 5 bases and J by 9 bases, with 11 bases between them. CDR3 length: 13 residues. The CDR3 DNA reads as TGTGCCAGCAGTCTGGGGGAGGGTTCACCCCTCCACTTT. Its translation: CASSLGEGSPLHF.

This clonotype has a handful of counts. V gene TRBV12-3 or TRBV12-4 combines with J gene TRBJ2-3; possible D gene TRBD1, 5 bases. This CDR3 is 13 amino acids long. Between the trimmed V and J ends, which lost 4 bases and 3 bases, there was a span of 8 bases. The CDR3 DNA reads as TGTGCCAGCAGTTCGACAGTTACAGATACGCAGTATTTT. Encoded protein: CASSSTVTDTQYF.

This clonotype came up many times. The CDR3 sequence: CASNPRGASYEQYF. Written as DNA, the CDR3 is TGTGCCAGCAATCCCCGGGGTGCTTCCTACGAGCAGTACTTC. The chain joins TRBV6-1 to TRBJ2-7; a possible D gene is TRBD2 (5 bases). The CDR3 is 14 amino acids. The ends were cut back, 7 bases at V and 1 base at J, with 14 bases in the middle. CDR1 and CDR2 (germline): MNHNS, SASEGT.

The V and J genes are TRBV7-9 and TRBJ2-2; the match to TRBD2 covers 11 bases. The germline CDR1 and CDR2 sequences are SEHNR and FQNEAQ (reference sequence). V lost 6 bases and J lost 1; bases outside the gene matches: 4. The CDR3 is 16 amino acids. CDR3 in DNA: TGTGCCAGCAGGACCACTAGCGGGGGGAACACCGGGGAGCTGTTTTTT. Translation gives CASRTTSGGNTGELFF.

This sequence joins TRBV5-4 and TRBJ2-7; 10 nucleotides align to TRBD1. Trimming removed 6 bases from V and 0 bases from J; junction bases left unmatched: 6. The CDR3 consists of 15 residues. Germline V gene lookup returns CDR1 SGHNT and CDR2 YYREEE (reference sequence). The CDR3 nucleotides are TGTGCCAGCACATCAGGGACAGGGGCCTCCTACGAGCAGTACTTC. Translating it yields CASTSGTGASYEQYF.

This clonotype was recorded a few times. V and J are TRBV20-1 and TRBJ2-1; no definite D call. The CDR3 runs to 12 residues. The germline CDR1 and CDR2 sequences are DFQATT and SNEGSKA (reference sequence). The V and J ends lost 3 bases and 8 bases respectively, with 11 bases between them. The CDR3 DNA reads TGCAGTGCTAGGGTTAATTGGGATGAGCAGTTCTTC. It translates to CSARVNWDEQFF.

This clonotype has just a few counts. CDR3 sequence (DNA): TGTGCCAGCAGCGTTGACGCTTACTATGGCTACACCTTC. As protein: CASSVDAYYGYTF. This chain links TRBV9 with TRBJ1-2, with D unclear. Germline values: CDR1 SGDLS, CDR2 YYNGEE. The CDR3 length is 13 residues. V lost 2 bases to trimming and J lost 3 bases, with 8 bases between them.

This clonotype was observed at least ten times. The chain recombines TRBV5-6 with TRBJ1-5, with 7 positions matching TRBD1. J was trimmed by 6 bases and V by 0 bases; bases with no gene match: 15. The CDR3 runs to 18 residues. In germline, CDR1 is SGHDT, CDR2 YYEEEE. The chain's CDR3 is CASSLAGTDRAGGQPQHF. The CDR3 DNA reads as TGTGCCAGCAGCTTGGCCGGTACCGACAGGGCTGGAGGTCAGCCCCAGCATTTT.

The chain links TRBV20-1 to TRBJ2-7; D gene unclear. CDR1 DFQATT and CDR2 SNEGSKA come from the germline V gene (reference sequence). This CDR3 has 16 amino acids. Deletions cut 1 base from V and 5 bases from J, with 21 bases between. CDR3 nucleotide sequence: TGCAGTGCTAGAGCCCTCGTCCGGGCCCTAGGGAACGAGCAGTACTTC. This gives the protein CSARALVRALGNEQYF.

This clonotype was recorded a few times. V usage is TRBV7-9 and J usage is TRBJ2-7; no reliable D call. Germline values: CDR1 SEHNR, CDR2 FQNEAQ (reference sequence). The ends were cut back, 2 bases at V and 2 bases at J, with 10 bases in the middle. The CDR3 is 14 residues long. Here the CDR3 reads CASSLSAATYEQYF. Here the CDR3 DNA reads TGTGCCAGCAGCTTATCGGCAGCCACCTACGAGCAGTACTTC.

In its sample, this clonotype was seen a few times. The chain couples TRBV6-5 to TRBJ1-1, with a tentative D call TRBD1 (5 bases). V lost 9 bases, J lost 1 base, and 12 bases lay in between. The germline V gene encodes CDR1 MNHEY and CDR2 SVGAGI. The CDR3 is 13 residues long. Written as DNA, the CDR3 is TGTGCCAGTATACGGCAGGGGAACACTGAAGCTTTCTTT. Amino acid sequence: CASIRQGNTEAFF.

This clonotype was seen only a few times. V gene TRBV2 combines with J gene TRBJ2-3, with TRBD2 matching over 8 bases. V trimming: 3 bases; J trimming: 4 bases; junction bases outside the gene matches: 3. The CDR3 length is 14 residues. Germline V gene lookup returns CDR1 SNHLY and CDR2 FYNNEI. The CDR3 coding sequence is TGTGCCAGCAGTGAGACGGGGGGGGCAGATACGCAGTATTTT. This codes for CASSETGGADTQYF.

This clonotype appeared once. The V call is TRBV15, the J call TRBJ1-3; D uncertain. Trimming removed 0 bases at V and 11 bases at J, with 14 bases between. This CDR3 is 14 amino acids long. Germline V gene sequence: CDR1 LNHNV, CDR2 YYDKDF (reference sequence). The chain's CDR3 is CATSRDLIETPIYF. CDR3 nucleotide sequence: TGTGCCACCAGCAGAGATCTGATTGAGACCCCCATATATTTT.

Ten or more counts support this clonotype. The J gene is TRBJ2-3, the V gene TRBV2, with TRBD2 matching 12 bases. The V and J ends lost 4 bases and 8 bases, in that order; junction bases with no gene match: 10. The germline V gene has CDR1 SNHLY and CDR2 FYNNEI. The CDR3 contains 16 residues. The chain's CDR3 is CASSGPQTSGGGTQYF. The CDR3 DNA reads TGTGCCAGCAGTGGCCCCCAGACTAGCGGGGGCGGTACGCAGTATTTT.

This clonotype was detected many times. V is TRBV10-3 and J is TRBJ2-7, with TRBD1 matching 8 bases. The CDR3 loop spans 15 amino acids. V gave up 2 bases and J gave up 3 bases; unmatched junction bases: 6. Germline V lookup: CDR1 ENHRY, CDR2 SYGVKD. The chain's CDR3 is CAISERGQDNYEQYF. The CDR3 nucleotides are TGTGCCATCAGTGAGAGGGGACAGGACAACTACGAGCAGTACTTC.

This clonotype was detected ten times or more. The chain has TRBV2 and TRBJ1-6; weak D call: TRBD1 (5 bases). The CDR3 length is 13 residues. Between the trimmed V and J ends, which lost 2 bases and 10 bases, there was a span of 9 bases. Germline loops: CDR1 SNHLY, CDR2 FYNNEI. For the CDR3, the DNA is TGTGCCAGCAGTGAATTGCGGGACTCACCCCTCCACTTT. Its translation is CASSELRDSPLHF.

This clonotype was observed a handful of times. The chain has TRBV10-3 and TRBJ2-5; tentatively, D is TRBD1 (6 bases). The CDR3 totals 15 residues. Germline values: CDR1 ENHRY, CDR2 SYGVKD. The ends were cut back, 8 bases at V and 2 bases at J, with 18 bases in the middle. The CDR3 here is CAISTGHSRQETQYF. The CDR3 DNA reads TGTGCCATCTCCACGGGACACTCCCGACAAGAGACCCAGTACTTC.

The rearrangement links TRBV4-3 to TRBJ1-2; D is uncertain. The V gene lost 0 bases and the J gene lost 4 bases, with 18 bases spanning the gap. Germline assignment: CDR1 LGHNA and CDR2 YSLEER. The CDR3 totals 17 residues. The CDR3 sequence is CASSQEGRLAEIYGYTF. CDR3 DNA sequence: TGCGCCAGCAGCCAAGAAGGCAGACTGGCGGAGATCTATGGCTACACCTTC.